These 2 T cell receptor beta chains originate from one sample sequenced in a study of graft-versus-host responses after intestinal transplantation (dated by TCRdb to the early 2020s). The method behind the library was the immunoSEQ multiplex PCR assay. Entries here come from immuneACCESS through TCRdb and include only in-frame sequences with V and J called. Some clones fail to appear in such tables; in the studies checked, an unresolved V gene covers under half of the shortfall, and the cause of the remainder is unknown. This sample gives 100,000 to 120,000 clones in total; about 94% of them show up just once. Less than 0.55% of the sample goes to the ten largest clones. The label giving this sample's time point can be read as: cells obtained before transplantation from donor or recipient. Antigens for these TCRs are unknown. This sample comprised unstimulated CD8+ T cells sorted from spleen or lymph node cells, obtained before intestinal transplant. The source of these receptors is a human donor who received an intestinal transplant.

The chain employs TRBV4-1 and TRBJ1-5; D is undetermined. The CDR3 totals 16 residues. Trimming shortened V by 4 bases and J by 1 base, and 14 bases separated the two germline ends. CDR1 is MGHRA, CDR2 YSYEKL, per germline. CDR3: CASSPSRAESNQPQHF. In DNA, the CDR3 is TGCGCCAGCAGCCCCAGTCGGGCGGAGAGCAATCAGCCCCAGCATTTT.

The chain links TRBV27 to TRBJ2-2; D is uncertain. The CDR3 contains 12 residues. Germline V gene sequence: CDR1 MNHEY, CDR2 SMNVEV (reference sequence). With 6 bases removed from V and 0 bases from J, the gap between germline ends came to 2 bases. CDR3 sequence (DNA): TGTGCCAGCAGCCCGAACACCGGGGAGCTGTTTTTT. Translation gives CASSPNTGELFF.